This T cell receptor (beta chain) originates from a study of shared clonotypes between healthy human individuals (dated by TCRdb to 2020 to 2022). A note on the overall study: Two women and a few men aged 18 to 49 years were included in the cohort. For each donor, CD4 naive and CD4 memory were each given three plates, CD8 naive was given two plates, and CD8 memory was given one plate. The study deeply sequenced blood TCR repertoires of 5 or 6 healthy adults to estimate repertoire size and the extent of clonotype sharing between individuals. Different laboratories and diverse techniques were used to prepare libraries and sequence TCR repertoires, to increase sequencing depth and limit assay-specific biases. Leukapheresis yielded between about 0.85 and 9.5 billion PBMCs per donor. The investigation overall reported the following: Around 5% of naive CD4, more than 3% of naive CD8, 2.3% of memory CD4, and over 0.35% of memory CD8 clonotypes were shared across several donors. Higher generation probabilities were observed for clonotypes shared by all four sorted-subset donors than for non-shared clonotypes. Naive subsets generally had larger estimated clonotype richness than memory subsets did. Based on pairwise subsampling, the degree of clonotype sharing among donors was expected to be affected by sequencing depth. Rarefaction of sorted-subset datasets indicated incomplete sequencing despite the large sequencing depth. Because the study included only a small number of donors, the genetic and exposure-history diversity represented was limited. Sampling was restricted to blood, and TCR repertoires in tissue are likely to differ from TCR repertoires in blood.

Based on the germline V gene (reference sequence), the CDR1 and CDR2 sequences are MNHEY and SMNVEV. Reading from cysteine to phenylalanine, the CDR3 counts 13 amino acids. Just CDR3 DNA is preserved here, 39 bases in frame from base 1. V is shortened by 4 bases, J by 6 bases, and the region joining them spans 10 bases. In the case of this clone: The clone's antigen remains unknown. Qualities for individual bases were not recorded, and no much larger clone is one base off.

For the CD8 naive samples, CD45RO-negative cells were positively selected for CCR7, yielding a CD45RA+CCR7+ population from which TemRA cells were excluded. The donors were healthy, HIV-negative adults with no recently reported acute infections or vaccinations. Every donor was a Caucasian adult residing in Nashville, Tennessee, USA. Blood was obtained by leukapheresis, after which PBMCs were separated by Ficoll-Histopaque density gradient centrifugation and cryopreserved in liquid nitrogen vapor phase. Analytical flow cytometry was used to check the purity and quantity of each magnetically sorted T cell population. Each sorted fraction had its genomic DNA isolated and then quantified by UV absorbance on a Nanodrop 2000c. Using the deep immunoSEQ assay, TCR CDR3 regions were amplified from genomic DNA by multiplex PCR. Genomic DNA extracted from each cell subset was distributed evenly over all wells of several immunoSEQ 96-well plates, and each plate served as one replicate. For sorted subsets, each replicate PCR was loaded with 200 ng genomic DNA, equivalent to 30,000 or so T cell genomes. Purified libraries were measured with a Qubit 3.0 fluorometer, size-checked on a Bioanalyzer 2100, and measured again with the KAPA Library Quantification kit. Each immunoSEQ 96-well plate was sequenced on its own single-read 150-cycle Illumina NextSeq 550 flow cell. As for how the authors treated the data: Because the immunoSEQ output held only junctional sequences and lacked quality scores, the filtering could not match the filtering applied to full-length reads. Sequences were annotated with PyIR, a Python wrapper for IgBLAST v1.9, and V/J genes and CDR3 were assigned using IMGT germline references. Reads with weak V/J assignments (E-value above 1e-6), missing CDR3, stop codons, out-of-frame junctions, or ambiguous translated residues were removed. V3J clonotypes were defined as sequences sharing an identical inferred V gene, J gene, and CDR3 amino acid sequence. To compute the percentage overlap between repertoires, the number of shared unique clonotypes was divided by the size of the smaller repertoire. Richness of each repertoire was evaluated using RTK rarefaction, the Chao1 estimator, and Recon v2.1 estimates of unobserved clonotypes. Generation probabilities for all TCRbeta clonotypes obtained by the gDNA method from a handful of donors were computed using OLGA. TCRdb re-hosts the immuneACCESS table, in-frame sequences only. Its copies lack some clones; in the studies checked, an unresolved V gene accounts for under half of them, and the cause for the rest is not known. V, J and clone size are taken as reported in that table, and D and trimming were inferred from the DNA itself. For this sample there are roughly 650,000 clones; 90% to 97% appear just once. The biggest ten clones account for 0.11% of the sample.

The sequenced sample consisted of naive CD8+ T cells sorted from blood. The cell subset or site label here, explained by the study, means: CD45RA+CCR7+. The origin of this receptor is a woman aged 25 to 45 in good health. Rearrangement joined TRBV27 to TRBJ1-3, with the D gene not confidently named. The DNA sequence is given as TGTGCCAGCAGTTCGGGTCTCCTAAACACCATATATTTT. Translated, this is CASSSGLLNTIYF.